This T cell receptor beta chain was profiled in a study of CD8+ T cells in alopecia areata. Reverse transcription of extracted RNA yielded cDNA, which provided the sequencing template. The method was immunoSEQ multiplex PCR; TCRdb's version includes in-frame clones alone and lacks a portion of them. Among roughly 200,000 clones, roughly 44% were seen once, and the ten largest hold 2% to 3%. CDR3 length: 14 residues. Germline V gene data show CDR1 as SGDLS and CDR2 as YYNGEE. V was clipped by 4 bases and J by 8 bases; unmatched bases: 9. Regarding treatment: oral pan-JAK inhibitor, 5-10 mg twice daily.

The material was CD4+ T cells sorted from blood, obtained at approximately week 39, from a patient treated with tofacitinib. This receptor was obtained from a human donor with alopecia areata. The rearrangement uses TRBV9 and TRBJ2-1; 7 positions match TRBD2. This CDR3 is CASSLRTSKDEQFF. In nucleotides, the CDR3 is TGTGCCAGCAGCCTCCGGACTAGTAAGGATGAGCAGTTCTTC.